This T cell receptor (beta chain) was identified during a study of blood T cells in healthy people across ages. Primed by a sample-barcoded 5' primer and a J-beta primer mix, a second PCR proceeded for roughly 7 to 11 cycles. The study obtained at least 3 million CDR3-containing paired-end reads from every sample. TCRdb redid the calling of the 5' RACE reads with MiXCR, one entry per CDR3 protein. This table holds some 700,000 distinct CDR3 sequences, roughly two fifths found once. Donation came from healthy Caucasian individuals in Russia who were aged 6 to 90. This clonotype has more than one count but fewer than ten. The junction had 8 bases not matched to a gene; V was cut back by 5 bases and J by 2 bases. CDR1 is SGHTA, CDR2 FQGNSA, per germline. There are 16 residues in the CDR3.

The TCR sequence derives from a woman aged 55-69 years in good health. The sample taken for sequencing was blood. This sequence joins TRBV7-2 and TRBJ1-1, with 10 bases fitting TRBD1. The DNA of the CDR3 is TGTGCCAGCAGCCGTCCCGGGACAGGGGTCAACACTGAAGCTTTCTTT. Translated, it gives CASSRPGTGVNTEAFF.